The clone carrying this TCR beta chain was seen more than once but under ten times. cDNA reverse transcribed from extracted RNA served as the sequencing template. The protocol was immunoSEQ multiplex PCR, while the TCRdb copy is restricted to in-frame clones and leaves out a portion. The table includes hundreds of thousands of clones, 50% to 70% detected once. This sample is drawn from a study of CD8+ T cells in alopecia areata. Across the whole study: Patients in the study were on tofacitinib for 6 to 18 months, then off it for 6 months.

The CDR3 has 14 amino acids. V shed 3 bases and J 2 bases; nucleotides not matched to a gene: 2. Germline V gene sequence: CDR1 SGHTA, CDR2 FQGNSA. The chain couples TRBV7-2 to TRBJ2-7, with 9 bases matching TRBD1. This receptor was taken from a human donor with alopecia areata. Source: CD4+ T cells sorted from blood, taken at week 0. CDR3 coding DNA: TGTGCCAGCAGCTTCAACAGGGGGCCCTACGAGCAGTACTTC. Protein: CASSFNRGPYEQYF.